Listed below are T cell receptor beta chains from one sample, sequenced in a study of cytomegalovirus exposure and HLA in healthy donors. The method was immunoSEQ multiplex PCR; TCRdb's version includes in-frame clones alone and lacks a portion of them. The sample has 120,000 or so clones, 10% seen once. Sequencing used PBMCs. Receptors were obtained from a woman between 18 and 29 years old in good health and CMV-seropositive. CDR3s include the opening cysteine and the closing phenylalanine or tryptophan. The D gene is left open where the match is weak. The listing skips clone size in some rows; elsewhere it reads once, few, many or a size class.

CDR3 protein	CDR3 DNA	D gene	V gene	clone size	J gene
CASSLTTGVNTEAFF	TGTGCCAGCAGCTTGACGACAGGGGTGAACACTGAAGCTTTCTTT	TRBD1	TRBV11-1	few	TRBJ1-1
CASSDLGEQYF	TGTGCCAGCAGTGACCTAGGCGAGCAGTACTTC	.	TRBV6-1	few	TRBJ2-7
CASSDPYEQYF	TGTGCCAGCAGTGACCCTTACGAGCAGTACTTC	.	TRBV6-4	few	TRBJ2-7
CASSLGQGGGYGYTF	TGTGCCAGCAGCTTGGGACAGGGAGGAGGCTATGGCTACACCTTC	TRBD1	TRBV7-3	.	TRBJ1-2
CASSLATGSDGANVLTF	TGTGCCAGCAGCTTAGCGACAGGTTCGGATGGGGCCAACGTCCTGACTTTC	.	TRBV7-9	few	TRBJ2-6
CAISEGGNYGYTF	TGTGCCATCAGTGAGGGCGGAAACTATGGCTACACCTTC	.	TRBV10-3	.	TRBJ1-2
CASSSSAYTDTQYF	TGTGCCAGTAGCAGTAGCGCCTACACAGATACGCAGTATTTT	.	TRBV19	.	TRBJ2-3
CASSERGLAGTDTQYF	TGTGCCAGCAGCGAAAGGGGACTAGCGGGAACAGATACGCAGTATTTT	TRBD2	TRBV9	.	TRBJ2-3
CASSVGVNTGELFF	TGTGCCAGCAGCGTAGGAGTGAACACCGGGGAGCTGTTTTTT	.	TRBV9	.	TRBJ2-2
CASSPGQGGNEQFF	TGTGCCAGCAGTCCGGGACAGGGTGGCAATGAGCAGTTCTTC	TRBD1	TRBV6-5	few	TRBJ2-1
CASSQDPGITYEQYF	TGTGCCAGCAGCCAAGACCCCGGGATCACCTACGAGCAGTACTTC	.	TRBV4-2	few	TRBJ2-7
CASSEGQVPGELFF	TGTGCCAGCAGTGAAGGACAGGTCCCCGGGGAGCTGTTTTTT	TRBD1	TRBV6-4	few	TRBJ2-2
CASGPVWTGNEKLFF	TGTGCCAGCGGCCCGGTATGGACAGGCAATGAAAAACTGTTTTTT	TRBD1	TRBV6-6	few	TRBJ1-4
CASSPDRAETQYF	TGCGCCAGCAGCCCAGACAGGGCTGAGACCCAGTACTTC	TRBD1	TRBV5-1	few	TRBJ2-5
CASSYGQGPTEAFF	TGTGCCAGCAGTTACGGACAGGGCCCCACTGAAGCTTTCTTT	TRBD1	TRBV6-5	.	TRBJ1-1
CATSRLAGDNEQYF	TGTGCCACCAGCAGGTTAGCGGGAGACAACGAGCAGTACTTC	TRBD2	TRBV15	.	TRBJ2-7
CAWSPGPINEKLFF	TGTGCCTGGAGCCCGGGTCCTATTAATGAAAAACTGTTTTTT	.	TRBV30	.	TRBJ1-4
CASLRDRGFYEQYF	TGTGCCTCCCTACGGGACAGGGGTTTTTACGAGCAGTACTTC	TRBD1	TRBV6-1	few	TRBJ2-7
CATVAPGAYYEQYF	TGTGCCACCGTCGCCCCTGGGGCCTACTACGAGCAGTACTTC	.	TRBV6-6	few	TRBJ2-7
CASSPGRVDYGYTF	TGCGCCAGCAGCCCGGGCAGGGTCGACTATGGCTACACCTTC	.	TRBV5-1	few	TRBJ1-2
CASSQAGGSQPQHF	TGCGCCAGCAGCCAAGCAGGAGGGAGCCAGCCCCAGCATTTT	.	TRBV4-1	few	TRBJ1-5
CASSTTGKETQYF	TGTGCCAGTAGTACGACAGGAAAAGAGACCCAGTACTTC	.	TRBV19	.	TRBJ2-5
CASSLTDSGANVLTF	TGTGCCAGCAGCCTGACAGACTCTGGGGCCAACGTCCTGACTTTC	.	TRBV9	.	TRBJ2-6
CASSALDSYGYTF	TGCGCCAGCAGCGCCCTGGACAGCTATGGCTACACCTTC	.	TRBV5-1	.	TRBJ1-2
CSGYGGGYTF	TGCAGCGGTTATGGGGGGGGCTACACCTTC	.	TRBV29-1	few	TRBJ1-2
CASSWETSGRFYNEQFF	TGTGCCAGCAGTTGGGAGACTAGCGGGAGATTTTACAATGAGCAGTTCTTC	TRBD2	TRBV27	few	TRBJ2-1
CASRGLRQSNSPLHF	TGTGCCAGCAGGGGACTAAGACAGAGTAATTCACCCCTCCACTTT	.	TRBV2	.	TRBJ1-6
CASSYGTNYEQYF	TGTGCCAGCAGTTACGGGACTAACTACGAGCAGTACTTC	TRBD2	TRBV6-5	few	TRBJ2-7
CASSISGYQPQHF	TGTGCCAGTAGTATCTCGGGTTATCAGCCCCAGCATTTT	.	TRBV19	few	TRBJ1-5
CASFRSEGYEQYF	TGTGCCAGCTTTCGCTCGGAGGGCTACGAGCAGTACTTC	.	TRBV2	many	TRBJ2-7
CASGGLAVDQETQYF	TGTGCCAGCGGGGGACTAGCGGTAGACCAAGAGACCCAGTACTTC	TRBD2	TRBV9	.	TRBJ2-5
CASSQGSRNEQYF	TGTGCCAGCAGCCAAGGTTCTAGGAACGAGCAGTACTTC	.	TRBV14	few	TRBJ2-7
CAGRDRHYGYTF	TGTGCCGGCCGGGACAGGCACTATGGCTACACCTTC	TRBD1	TRBV30	.	TRBJ1-2
CASSYGPGDGYTF	TGTGCCAGCAGTTACGGCCCAGGGGATGGCTACACCTTC	.	TRBV6-5	few	TRBJ1-2
CASSFLRTSGIYNEQFF	TGTGCCAGCAGTTTCTTGAGAACTAGCGGGATCTACAATGAGCAGTTCTTC	TRBD2	TRBV27	.	TRBJ2-1
CSVKGDRIYEQYF	TGCAGCGTCAAGGGGGACAGAATCTACGAGCAGTACTTC	TRBD1	TRBV29-1	few	TRBJ2-7
CASSLEQGLSGNTIYF	TGCGCCAGCAGCTTAGAACAGGGTCTCTCTGGAAACACCATATATTTT	.	TRBV5-1	few	TRBJ1-3
CASSEGGGETQYF	TGTGCCAGCAGTGAAGGTGGGGGCGAGACCCAGTACTTC	.	TRBV6-1	few	TRBJ2-5
CASSLGTGWATEAFF	TGTGCCAGCAGCCTAGGGACAGGGTGGGCCACTGAAGCTTTCTTT	TRBD1	TRBV5-8	few	TRBJ1-1
CASSQGNRLAGAYEQYF	TGCGCCAGCAGCCAAGGAAACCGACTAGCGGGGGCCTACGAGCAGTACTTC	TRBD2	TRBV4-1	few	TRBJ2-7
CASSESGWSGYTF	TGTGCCAGCAGTGAGTCGGGTTGGAGCGGCTACACCTTC	.	TRBV2	few	TRBJ1-2
CASSLGYSRTLNTEAFF	TGTGCCAGCAGCCTCGGTTACTCCAGGACACTGAACACTGAAGCTTTCTTT	.	TRBV7-8	few	TRBJ1-1
CASGEGRNQPQHF	TGTGCCAGCGGGGAGGGACGCAATCAGCCCCAGCATTTT	.	TRBV6-6	few	TRBJ1-5
CASSGDSGANVLTF	TGCGCCAGCAGCGGGGACAGTGGGGCCAACGTCCTGACTTTC	TRBD1	TRBV5-1	once	TRBJ2-6